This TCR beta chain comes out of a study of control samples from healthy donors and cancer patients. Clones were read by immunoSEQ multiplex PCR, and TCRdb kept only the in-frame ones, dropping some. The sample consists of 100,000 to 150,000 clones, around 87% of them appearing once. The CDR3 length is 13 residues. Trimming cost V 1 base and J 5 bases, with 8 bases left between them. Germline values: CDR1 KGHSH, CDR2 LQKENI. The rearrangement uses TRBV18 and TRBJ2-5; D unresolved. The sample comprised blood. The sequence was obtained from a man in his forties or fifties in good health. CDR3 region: CASSPQGSETQYF. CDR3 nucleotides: TGTGCCAGCTCACCACAGGGAAGCGAGACCCAGTACTTC.